This note documents a single T cell receptor (beta chain) sequence. Its cognate antigen is unknown. The entry originates in a study of shared clonotypes between healthy human individuals. In replicate PCRs of sorted subsets, roughly 200 ng DNA, 29,000 or so T cell genomes, was used. Only in-frame clones appear in the TCRdb table, and some are missing; sequencing was by immunoSEQ multiplex PCR. Altogether some 2 million clones are present, just under 95% being singletons, with the ten largest covering more than 0.95%. Naive CD8 isolation took CD45RO-negative cells positively selected for CCR7 and excluded terminally differentiated effector memory CD45RA+ cells. CDR1 and CDR2 (germline): SGHRS, YFSETQ. The length of the CDR3 is 15 residues. The germline V and J ends were trimmed by 4 bases and 3 bases, with 16 bases remaining between them. Regarding the study as a whole: Large depth notwithstanding, sorted-subset sequencing proved incomplete by rarefaction.

The sample consisted of naive CD8+ T cells sorted from blood. This clonotype originated in a man between 18 and 35 years old in good health. The chain combines TRBV5-1 with TRBJ1-2; TRBD1 might be the D (6 bases). The CDR3 coding sequence is TGCGCCAGCAGCCAGGGCCAGGACAGATACTATGGCTACACCTTC. It is translated as CASSQGQDRYYGYTF.